Included here is one TCR beta chain sequence, with context. The sample comes from a study of blood T cell repertoires in COVID-19. At the level of the study: COVID-19 samples from acute and convalescent phases originated in the United States, Italy and Spain. T cells, B-cell-depleted T cells, or PBMCs provided the cDNA or gDNA that served as material.

Those who participated ranged in age from roughly 18 to 90 years and resided in about two dozen US areas. Participants' reported clinical history set cohort assignment. The repertoire was sequenced with immunoSEQ multiplex PCR; TCRdb's copy has only in-frame clones and lacks some. The table has roughly 400,000 clones, just under 90% seen once. Looked up from germline, CDR1 is SGHRS and CDR2 is YFSETQ. CDR3 length equals 14 residues. The ends lost 4 bases at V and 0 bases at J; junction bases unmatched: 4. This receptor was taken from a woman younger than 45 who had recovered from COVID-19. The V gene is TRBV5-1, the J gene TRBJ2-7; 7 bases match TRBD1. Sequences were obtained from PBMCs or T cells enriched from blood (not recorded which). The CDR3 bases are TGCGCCAGCAGCAAAGGACAGGCCTCCTACGAGCAGTACTTC. Residues: CASSKGQASYEQYF.